The source of this TCR beta chain is a study of blood T cell repertoires in COVID-19. In the study overall: Italy, Spain and the United States were the sources of the convalescent and acute COVID-19 samples. T cells, B-cell-depleted T cells, or PBMCs provided the cDNA or gDNA that served as material.

Germline CDR1 and CDR2: LNHDA and SQIVND (reference sequence). CDR3 length: 15 amino acids. Losses at the gene ends were 7 bases for V and 10 bases for J; bases not matched to a gene: 12. How the authors handled the data: Amplification with reference gene primers provided the estimates of nucleated cell counts. Profiled with immunoSEQ multiplex PCR; TCRdb holds only in-frame clones, not every one. V, J and clone size derive from that table, while D and trimming were established from the DNA sequence. The sample holds approximately 76,000 clones, around 83% seen once. V is TRBV19 and J is TRBJ2-1; the match to TRBD2 covers 11 bases. Sequenced sample: peripheral blood. The receptor's source is a woman in her sixties with acute or convalescent COVID-19. The chain's CDR3 is CASIPRGTSGGEQFF. Written as DNA, the CDR3 is TGTGCCAGTATCCCTCGAGGGACTAGCGGCGGGGAGCAGTTCTTC.